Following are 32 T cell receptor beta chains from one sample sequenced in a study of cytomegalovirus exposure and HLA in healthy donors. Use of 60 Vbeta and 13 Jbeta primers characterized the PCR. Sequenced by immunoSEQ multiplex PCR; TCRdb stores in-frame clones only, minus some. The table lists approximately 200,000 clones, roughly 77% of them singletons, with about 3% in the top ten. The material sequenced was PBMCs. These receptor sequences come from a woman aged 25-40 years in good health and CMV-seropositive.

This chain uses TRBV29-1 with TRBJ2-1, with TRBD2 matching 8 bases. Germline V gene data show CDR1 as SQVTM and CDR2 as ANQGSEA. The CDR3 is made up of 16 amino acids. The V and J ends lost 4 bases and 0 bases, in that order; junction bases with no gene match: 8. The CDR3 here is CSVALMREVSYNEQFF. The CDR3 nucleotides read TGCAGCGTTGCTCTGATGCGGGAGGTCTCCTACAATGAGCAGTTCTTC.

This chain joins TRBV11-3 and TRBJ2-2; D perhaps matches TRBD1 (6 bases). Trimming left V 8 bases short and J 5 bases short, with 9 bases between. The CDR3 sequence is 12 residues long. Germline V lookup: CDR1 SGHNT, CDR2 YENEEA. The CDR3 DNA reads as TGTGCCAGCGGGACACCTACCGGGGAGCTGTTTTTT. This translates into CASGTPTGELFF.

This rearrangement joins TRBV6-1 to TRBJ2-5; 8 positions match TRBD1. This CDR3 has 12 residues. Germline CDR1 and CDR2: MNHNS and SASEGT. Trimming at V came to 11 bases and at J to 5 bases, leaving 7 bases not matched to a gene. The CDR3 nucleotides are TGTGCCGTCCAGGGGGCCGGGGAGACCCAGTACTTC. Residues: CAVQGAGETQYF.

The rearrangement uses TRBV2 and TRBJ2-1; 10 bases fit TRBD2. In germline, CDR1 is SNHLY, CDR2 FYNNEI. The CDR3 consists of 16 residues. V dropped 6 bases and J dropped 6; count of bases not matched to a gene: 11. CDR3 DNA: TGTGCCAGCAGGAGGGGATCTAGCGGGAGCCGCAATGAGCAGTTCTTC. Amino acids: CASRRGSSGSRNEQFF.

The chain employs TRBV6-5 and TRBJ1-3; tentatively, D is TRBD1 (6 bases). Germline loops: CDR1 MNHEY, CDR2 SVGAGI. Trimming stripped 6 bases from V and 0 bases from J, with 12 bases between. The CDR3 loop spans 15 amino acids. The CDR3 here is CASRVDRSSGNTIYF. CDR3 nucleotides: TGTGCCAGCAGGGTCGACAGGAGCTCTGGAAACACCATATATTTT.

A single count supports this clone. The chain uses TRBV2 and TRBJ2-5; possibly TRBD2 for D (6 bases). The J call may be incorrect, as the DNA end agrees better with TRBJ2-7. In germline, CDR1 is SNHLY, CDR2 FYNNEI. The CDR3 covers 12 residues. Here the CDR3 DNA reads TGTGCCAGCAAAGGAGGGCACTACGAGCAGTACTTC. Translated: CASKGGHYEQYF.

CDR3 nucleotides: TGTGCCAGCAGTGAAGGGGACAGGGAACTGATTGACGCTCAGTACTTC. This sequence encodes CASSEGDRELIDAQYF. This chain links TRBV2 with TRBJ2-4; 9 nucleotides match TRBD1. The trim removed 1 base at V and 12 bases at J, leaving 13 bases unmatched. The length of the CDR3 is 16 residues. Germline loops: CDR1 SNHLY, CDR2 FYNNEI.

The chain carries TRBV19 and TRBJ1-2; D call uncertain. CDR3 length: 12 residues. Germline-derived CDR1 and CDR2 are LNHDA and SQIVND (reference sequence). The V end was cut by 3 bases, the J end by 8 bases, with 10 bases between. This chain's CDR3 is CASSIPPQGYTF. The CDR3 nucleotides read TGTGCCAGTAGTATCCCCCCCCAGGGCTACACCTTC. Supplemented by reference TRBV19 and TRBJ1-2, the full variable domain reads DGGITQSPKYLFRKEGQNVTLSCEQNLNHDAMYWYRQDPGQGLRLIYYSQIVNDFQKGDIAEGYSVSREKKESFPLTVTSAQKNPTAFYLCASSIPPQGYTFGSGTRLTVV.

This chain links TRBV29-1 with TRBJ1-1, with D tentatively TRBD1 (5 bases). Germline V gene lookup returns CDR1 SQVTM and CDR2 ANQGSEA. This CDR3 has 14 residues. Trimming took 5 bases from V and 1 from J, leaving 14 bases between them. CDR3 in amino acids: CSVSGSLGNTEAFF. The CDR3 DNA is TGCAGCGTTTCAGGGTCTTTGGGGAACACTGAAGCTTTCTTT.

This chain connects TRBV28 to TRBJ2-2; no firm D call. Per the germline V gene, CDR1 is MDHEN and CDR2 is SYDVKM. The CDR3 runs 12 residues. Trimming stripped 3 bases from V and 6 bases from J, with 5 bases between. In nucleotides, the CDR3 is TGTGCCAGCAGTTTCGGTGCCGGGGAGCTGTTTTTT. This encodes CASSFGAGELFF.

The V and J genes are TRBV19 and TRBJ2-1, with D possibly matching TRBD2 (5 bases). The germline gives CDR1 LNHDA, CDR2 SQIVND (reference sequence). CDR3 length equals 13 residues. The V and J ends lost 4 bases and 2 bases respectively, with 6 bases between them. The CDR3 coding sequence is TGTGCCAGTAGTACGGAGGCCTACAATGAGCAGTTCTTC. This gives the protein CASSTEAYNEQFF.

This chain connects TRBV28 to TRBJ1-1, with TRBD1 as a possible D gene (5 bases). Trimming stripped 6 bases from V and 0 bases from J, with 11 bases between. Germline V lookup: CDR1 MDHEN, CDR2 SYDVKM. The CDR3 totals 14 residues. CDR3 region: CASRRRQMNTEAFF. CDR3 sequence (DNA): TGTGCCAGCAGACGTAGACAGATGAACACTGAAGCTTTCTTT.

CDR3 coding DNA: TGTGCCAGCAGCAGGGCAGGACTGACTGGAAACACCATATATTTT. Translation gives CASSRAGLTGNTIYF. The rearrangement links TRBV7-2 to TRBJ1-3; D gene ambiguous. Germline V gene sequence: CDR1 SGHTA, CDR2 FQGNSA. Trimming removed 5 bases from V and 2 bases from J, with 13 bases in between. The CDR3 contains 15 residues.

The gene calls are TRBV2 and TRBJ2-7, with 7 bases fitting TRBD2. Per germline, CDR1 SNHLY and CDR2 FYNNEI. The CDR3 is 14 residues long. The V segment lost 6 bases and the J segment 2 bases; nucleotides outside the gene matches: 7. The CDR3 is CASSLGGGPYEQYF. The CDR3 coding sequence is TGTGCCAGCAGCCTTGGGGGAGGGCCCTACGAGCAGTACTTC.

The CDR3 here is CATTPGYTF. CDR3 bases: TGTGCCACTACCCCCGGCTACACCTTC. The chain uses TRBV2 and TRBJ1-2; D ambiguous. Germline V gives CDR1 SNHLY, CDR2 FYNNEI. This CDR3 has 9 residues. V lost 10 bases and J 8 bases, leaving 8 bases between the germline ends.

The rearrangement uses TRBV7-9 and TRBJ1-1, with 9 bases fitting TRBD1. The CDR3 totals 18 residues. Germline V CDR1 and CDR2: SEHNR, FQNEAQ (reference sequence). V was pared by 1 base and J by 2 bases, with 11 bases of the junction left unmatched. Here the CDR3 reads CASSLDFDRGGFNTEAFF. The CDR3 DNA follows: TGTGCCAGCAGCTTAGACTTCGACAGGGGGGGGTTTAACACTGAAGCTTTCTTT.

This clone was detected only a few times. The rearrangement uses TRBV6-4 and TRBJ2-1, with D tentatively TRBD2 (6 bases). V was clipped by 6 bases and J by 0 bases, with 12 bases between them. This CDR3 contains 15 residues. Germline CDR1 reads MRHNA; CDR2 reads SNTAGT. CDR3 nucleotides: TGTGCCAGCAGCAAGGGAGGAAACTCCTACAATGAGCAGTTCTTC. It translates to CASSKGGNSYNEQFF.

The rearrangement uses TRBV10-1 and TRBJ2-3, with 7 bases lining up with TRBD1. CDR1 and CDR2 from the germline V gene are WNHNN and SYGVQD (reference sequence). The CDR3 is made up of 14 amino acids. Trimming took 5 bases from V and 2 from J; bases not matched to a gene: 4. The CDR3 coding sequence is TGCGCCAGCAGTCAGGACAGGACCACAGATACGCAGTATTTT. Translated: CASSQDRTTDTQYF.

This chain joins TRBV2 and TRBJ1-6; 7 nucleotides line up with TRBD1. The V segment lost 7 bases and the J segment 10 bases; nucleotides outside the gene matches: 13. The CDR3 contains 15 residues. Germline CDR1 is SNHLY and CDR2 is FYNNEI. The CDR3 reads CASTVRGRGNSPLHF. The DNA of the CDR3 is TGTGCCAGCACGGTGAGGGGCAGGGGGAACTCACCCCTCCACTTT.

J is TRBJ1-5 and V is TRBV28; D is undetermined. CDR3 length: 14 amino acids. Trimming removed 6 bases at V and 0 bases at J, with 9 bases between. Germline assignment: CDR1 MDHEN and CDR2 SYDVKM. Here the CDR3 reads CASSLTRSNQPQHF. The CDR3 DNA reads TGTGCCAGCAGCCTCACACGTAGCAATCAGCCCCAGCATTTT.

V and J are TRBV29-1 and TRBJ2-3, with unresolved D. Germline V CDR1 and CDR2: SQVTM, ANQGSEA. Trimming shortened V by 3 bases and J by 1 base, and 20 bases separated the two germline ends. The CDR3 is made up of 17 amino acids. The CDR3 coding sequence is TGCAGCGTTGACCCCTCCCCCCTAAGATCTGGCACAGATACGCAGTATTTT. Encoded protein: CSVDPSPLRSGTDTQYF.

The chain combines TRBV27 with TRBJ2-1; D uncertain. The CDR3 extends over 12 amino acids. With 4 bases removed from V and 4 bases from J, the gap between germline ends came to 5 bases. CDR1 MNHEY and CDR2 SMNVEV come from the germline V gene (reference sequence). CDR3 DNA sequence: TGTGCCAGCAGTTCAACATACAATGAGCAGTTCTTC. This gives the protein CASSSTYNEQFF.

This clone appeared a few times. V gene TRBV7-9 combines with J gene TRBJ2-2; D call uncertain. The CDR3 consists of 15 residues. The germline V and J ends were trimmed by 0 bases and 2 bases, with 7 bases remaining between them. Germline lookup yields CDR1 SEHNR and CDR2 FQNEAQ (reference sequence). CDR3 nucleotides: TGTGCCAGCAGCTTAGCGAGTCTCAACACCGGGGAGCTGTTTTTT. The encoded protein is CASSLASLNTGELFF.

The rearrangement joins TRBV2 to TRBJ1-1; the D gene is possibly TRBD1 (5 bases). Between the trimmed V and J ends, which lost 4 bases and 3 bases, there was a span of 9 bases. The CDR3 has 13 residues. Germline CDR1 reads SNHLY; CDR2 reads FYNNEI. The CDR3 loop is CASSGGRDTEAFF. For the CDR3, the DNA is TGTGCCAGCAGTGGGGGGAGGGACACTGAAGCTTTCTTT.

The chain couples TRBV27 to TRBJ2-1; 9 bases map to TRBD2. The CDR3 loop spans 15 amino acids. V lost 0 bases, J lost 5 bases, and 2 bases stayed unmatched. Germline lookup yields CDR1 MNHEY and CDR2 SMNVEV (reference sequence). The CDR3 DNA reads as TGTGCCAGCAGTTTATCCCCTAGCGGGGACAATGAGCAGTTCTTC. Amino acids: CASSLSPSGDNEQFF.

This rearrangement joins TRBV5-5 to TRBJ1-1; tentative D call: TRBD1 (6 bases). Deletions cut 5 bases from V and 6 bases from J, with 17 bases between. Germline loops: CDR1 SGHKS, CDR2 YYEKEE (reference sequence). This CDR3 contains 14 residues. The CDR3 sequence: CASRYKGGGPEAFF. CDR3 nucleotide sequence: TGTGCCAGCAGGTACAAGGGGGGAGGGCCTGAAGCTTTCTTT.

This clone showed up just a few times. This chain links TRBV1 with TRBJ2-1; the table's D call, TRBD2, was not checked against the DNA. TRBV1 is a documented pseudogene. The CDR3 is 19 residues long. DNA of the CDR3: TGCACCAGCAGCCAAGATAATAGGACTAGCGGGAGATTAAGGAATGAGCAGTTCTTC. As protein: CTSSQDNRTSGRLRNEQFF.

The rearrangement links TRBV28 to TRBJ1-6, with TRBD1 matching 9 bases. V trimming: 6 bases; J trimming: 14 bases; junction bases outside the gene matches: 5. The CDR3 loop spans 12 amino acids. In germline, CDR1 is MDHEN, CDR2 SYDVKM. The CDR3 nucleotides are TGTGCCAGCAGCCCTACAGGGGGCACCCTCCACTTT. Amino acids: CASSPTGGTLHF. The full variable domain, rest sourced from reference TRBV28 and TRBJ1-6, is DVKVTQSSRYLVKRTGEKVFLECVQDMDHENMFWYRQDPGLGLRLIYFSYDVKMKEKGDIPEGYSVSREKKERFSLILESASTNQTSMYLCASSPTGGTLHFGNGTRLTVT.

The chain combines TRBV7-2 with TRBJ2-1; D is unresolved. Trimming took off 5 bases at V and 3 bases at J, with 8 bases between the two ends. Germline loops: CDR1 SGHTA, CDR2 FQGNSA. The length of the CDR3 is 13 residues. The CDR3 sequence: CASSPLDYNEQFF. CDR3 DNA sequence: TGTGCCAGCAGCCCACTTGACTACAATGAGCAGTTCTTC.

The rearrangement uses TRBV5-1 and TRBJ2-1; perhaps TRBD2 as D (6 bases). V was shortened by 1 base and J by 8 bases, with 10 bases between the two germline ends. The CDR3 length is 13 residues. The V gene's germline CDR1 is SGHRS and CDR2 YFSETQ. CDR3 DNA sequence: TGCGCCAGCAGCTTGACCGGGAGCCATGAGCAGTTCTTC. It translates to CASSLTGSHEQFF.

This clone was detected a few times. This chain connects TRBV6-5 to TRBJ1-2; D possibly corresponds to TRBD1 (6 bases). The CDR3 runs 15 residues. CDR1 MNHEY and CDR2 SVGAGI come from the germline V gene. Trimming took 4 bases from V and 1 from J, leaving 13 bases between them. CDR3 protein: CASSSVDRVNYGYTF. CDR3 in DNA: TGTGCCAGCAGTTCCGTGGACAGAGTTAACTATGGCTACACCTTC.

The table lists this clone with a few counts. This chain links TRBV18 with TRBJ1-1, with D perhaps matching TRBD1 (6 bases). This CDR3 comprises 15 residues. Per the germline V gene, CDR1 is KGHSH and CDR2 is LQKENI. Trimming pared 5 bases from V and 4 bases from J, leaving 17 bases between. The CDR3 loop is CASSNRQAQLTEAFF. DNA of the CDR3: TGTGCCAGCTCAAACCGACAGGCTCAGCTCACTGAAGCTTTCTTT.